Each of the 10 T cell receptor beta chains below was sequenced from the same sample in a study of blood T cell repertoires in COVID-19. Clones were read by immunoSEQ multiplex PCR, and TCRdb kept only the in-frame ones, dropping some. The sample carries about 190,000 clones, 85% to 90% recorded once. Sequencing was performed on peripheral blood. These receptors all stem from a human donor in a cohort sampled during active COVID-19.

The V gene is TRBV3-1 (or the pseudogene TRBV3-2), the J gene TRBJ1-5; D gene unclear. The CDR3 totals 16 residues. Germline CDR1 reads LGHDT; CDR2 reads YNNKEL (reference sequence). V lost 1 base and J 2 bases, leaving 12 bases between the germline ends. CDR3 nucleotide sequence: TGTGCCAGCAGCCAAGCCGGGGTGTCGGGCAATCAGCCCCAGCATTTT. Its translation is CASSQAGVSGNQPQHF.

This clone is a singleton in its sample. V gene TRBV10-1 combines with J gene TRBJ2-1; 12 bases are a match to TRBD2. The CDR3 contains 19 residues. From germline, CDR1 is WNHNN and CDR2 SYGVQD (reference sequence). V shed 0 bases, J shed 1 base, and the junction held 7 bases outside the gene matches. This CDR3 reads CASSESVTSGSASYNEQFF. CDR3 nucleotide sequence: TGCGCCAGCAGTGAGTCGGTGACTAGCGGGAGCGCATCCTACAATGAGCAGTTCTTC.

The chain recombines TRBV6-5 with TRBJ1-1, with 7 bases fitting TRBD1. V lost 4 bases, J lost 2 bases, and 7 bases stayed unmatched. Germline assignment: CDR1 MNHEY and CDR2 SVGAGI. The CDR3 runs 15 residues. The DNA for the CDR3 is TGTGCCAGCAGTTCATCCGGGACAGCTAACACTGAAGCTTTCTTT. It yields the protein CASSSSGTANTEAFF.

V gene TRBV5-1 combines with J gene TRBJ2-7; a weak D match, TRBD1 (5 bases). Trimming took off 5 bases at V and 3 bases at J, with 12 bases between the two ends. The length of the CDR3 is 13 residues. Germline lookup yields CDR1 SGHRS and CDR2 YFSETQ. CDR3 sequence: CASRQTRGYEQYF. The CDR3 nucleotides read TGCGCCAGCAGACAAACAAGGGGCTACGAGCAGTACTTC.

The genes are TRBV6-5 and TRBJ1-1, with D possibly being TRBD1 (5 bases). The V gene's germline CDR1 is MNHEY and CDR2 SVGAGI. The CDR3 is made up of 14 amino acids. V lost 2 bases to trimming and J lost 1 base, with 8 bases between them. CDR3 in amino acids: CASSYDRANTEAFF. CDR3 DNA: TGTGCCAGCAGTTACGACAGAGCGAACACTGAAGCTTTCTTT.

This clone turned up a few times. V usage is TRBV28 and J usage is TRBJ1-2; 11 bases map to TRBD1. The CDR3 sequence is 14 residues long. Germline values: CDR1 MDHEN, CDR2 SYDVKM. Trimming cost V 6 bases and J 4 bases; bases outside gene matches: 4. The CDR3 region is CASSGDRGVYGYTF. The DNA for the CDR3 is TGTGCCAGCAGCGGGGACAGGGGGGTCTATGGCTACACCTTC.

The CDR3 here is CSVRAGPVGELFF. In nucleotides, the CDR3 is TGCAGCGTACGTGCGGGGCCAGTCGGGGAGCTGTTTTTT. This sequence joins TRBV29-1 and TRBJ2-2, with TRBD2 as a possible D gene (6 bases). CDR3 length: 13 residues. V gave up 6 bases and J gave up 7 bases, with 15 bases separating them. CDR1 is SQVTM, CDR2 ANQGSEA, per germline.

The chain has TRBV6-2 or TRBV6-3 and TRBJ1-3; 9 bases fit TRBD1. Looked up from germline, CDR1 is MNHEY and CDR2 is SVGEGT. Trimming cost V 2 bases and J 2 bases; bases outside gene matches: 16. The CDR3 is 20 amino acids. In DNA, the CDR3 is TGTGCCAGCAGTTACCGCAACCCCCCTGGACAGGGGATCCCTGGAAACACCATATATTTT. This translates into CASSYRNPPGQGIPGNTIYF.

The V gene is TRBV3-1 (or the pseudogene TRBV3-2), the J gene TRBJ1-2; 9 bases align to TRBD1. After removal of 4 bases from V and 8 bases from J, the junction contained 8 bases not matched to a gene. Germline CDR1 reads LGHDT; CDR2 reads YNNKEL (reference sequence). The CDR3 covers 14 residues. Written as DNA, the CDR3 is TGTGCCAGCAGCCCCTTTGGGACAGGGTTGGGCTACACCTTC. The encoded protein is CASSPFGTGLGYTF.

The CDR3 loop is CASSGAVGRETQYF. Here the CDR3 DNA reads TGCGCCAGCAGCGGGGCGGTAGGTCGAGAGACCCAGTACTTC. The rearrangement joins TRBV5-1 to TRBJ2-5; possibly TRBD1 for D (5 bases). The CDR3 consists of 14 residues. CDR1 SGHRS and CDR2 YFSETQ come from the germline V gene. Trimming removed 4 bases at V and 4 bases at J, with 14 bases between.